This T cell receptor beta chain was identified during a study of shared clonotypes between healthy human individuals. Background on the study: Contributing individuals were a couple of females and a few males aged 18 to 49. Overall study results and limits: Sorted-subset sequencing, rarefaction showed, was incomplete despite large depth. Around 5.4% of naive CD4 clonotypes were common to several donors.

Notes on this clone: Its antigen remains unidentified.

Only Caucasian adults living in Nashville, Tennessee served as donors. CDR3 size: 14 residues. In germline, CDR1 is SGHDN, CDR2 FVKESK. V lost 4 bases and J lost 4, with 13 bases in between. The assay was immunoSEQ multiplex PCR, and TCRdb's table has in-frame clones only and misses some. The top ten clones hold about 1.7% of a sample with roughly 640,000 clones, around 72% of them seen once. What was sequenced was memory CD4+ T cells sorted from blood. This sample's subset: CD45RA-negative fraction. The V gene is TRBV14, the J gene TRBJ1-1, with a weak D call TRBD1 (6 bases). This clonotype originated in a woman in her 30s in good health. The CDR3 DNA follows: TGTGCCAGCAGCCCGAACGGGGGCCGCACTGAAGCTTTCTTT. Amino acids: CASSPNGGRTEAFF.